These 24 T cell receptor beta chains were all obtained from the same sample, sequenced in a study of T cell responses to AZD1222 COVID-19 vaccine. Clones were read by immunoSEQ multiplex PCR, and TCRdb kept only the in-frame ones, dropping some. The data show over 65,000 clones, roughly 94% seen once. Sequenced here: peripheral blood, sampled on day 0 of MenACWY control vaccination. These receptors all stem from an adult in good health.

The V and J genes are TRBV5-1 and TRBJ2-5; D is ambiguous. Trimming stripped 0 bases from V and 4 bases from J, with 4 bases between. There are 12 residues in the CDR3. Germline CDR1 and CDR2: SGHRS and YFSETQ. CDR3 sequence: CASSLASETQYF. The CDR3 nucleotides are TGCGCCAGCAGCTTGGCTTCAGAGACCCAGTACTTC.

The CDR3 DNA is TGTGCCAGCAGACGACCAGAACGGGGGGGCACGAACACCGGGGAGCTGTTTTTT. This codes for CASRRPERGGTNTGELFF. This chain links TRBV28 with TRBJ2-2, with 8 bases matching TRBD2. The ends lost 6 bases at V and 0 bases at J; junction bases unmatched: 12. The CDR3 covers 18 residues. CDR1 and CDR2 (germline): MDHEN, SYDVKM.

J is TRBJ1-5 and V is TRBV25-1; 7 bases map to TRBD1. The CDR3 has 14 amino acids. Germline CDR1 MGHDK, CDR2 SYGVNS. V was clipped by 5 bases and J by 0 bases; unmatched bases: 1. The CDR3, as DNA: TGTGCCAGCAGTACAGGGGCTAGCAATCAGCCCCAGCATTTT. Its protein is CASSTGASNQPQHF.

V usage is TRBV14 and J usage is TRBJ1-2; weak D call: TRBD1 (5 bases). There are 15 residues in the CDR3. The V end was cut by 1 base, the J end by 7 bases, with 16 bases between. CDR1 SGHDN and CDR2 FVKESK come from the germline V gene. DNA for the CDR3: TGTGCCAGCAGCCAAGGAGGAGGGGATGTGGTTGGCTACACCTTC. Translation gives CASSQGGGDVVGYTF.

The rearrangement links TRBV4-3 to TRBJ2-7; D ambiguous. This CDR3 is 15 amino acids long. V was clipped by 1 base and J by 1 base, with 11 bases between them. Germline V gives CDR1 LGHNA, CDR2 YSLEER. The CDR3 sequence: CASSQAVLSSYEQYF. CDR3 DNA: TGCGCCAGCAGCCAAGCGGTACTAAGTTCCTACGAGCAGTACTTC.

A remark on this clone: A read error may account for a junction end that differs from germline. The V call is TRBV7-7, the J call TRBJ2-1, with 7 bases matching TRBD1. This CDR3 spans 15 amino acids. Germline V gene data show CDR1 as SSHAT and CDR2 as FNYEAQ (reference sequence). The CDR3 DNA reads TGTGCTAGCAGCCCCACCGGGACAGCATACAATGAGCAGTTCTTC. Residues: CASSPTGTAYNEQFF.

This clone was observed a handful of times. This rearrangement joins TRBV5-8 to TRBJ2-2; 8 positions match TRBD1. The ends lost 2 bases at V and 4 bases at J; junction bases unmatched: 4. CDR1 and CDR2 from the germline V gene are SGHTS and YDEGEE. This CDR3 has 15 residues. The CDR3, as DNA: TGTGCCAGCAGCTTCCGGACAGGGTCCACCGGGGAGCTGTTTTTT. Amino acids: CASSFRTGSTGELFF.

The chain joins TRBV4-3 to TRBJ1-2; D not certain. The CDR3 spans 14 residues. Germline CDR1 and CDR2: LGHNA and YSLEER. V was clipped by 4 bases and J by 0 bases, with 9 bases between them. The CDR3 nucleotides read TGCGCCAGCAGCCGGGCAGGAACTAACTATGGCTACACCTTC. It codes for CASSRAGTNYGYTF.

The chain couples TRBV23-1 to TRBJ2-7; D is possibly TRBD1 (6 bases). TRBV23-1 has ORF status, its function being uncertain. V lost 2 bases and J lost 2, with 10 bases in between. This CDR3 region has 14 residues. Here the CDR3 reads CASSQRDKTYEQYF. In nucleotides, the CDR3 is TGCGCCAGCAGTCAACGGGACAAAACCTACGAGCAGTACTTC.

This chain joins TRBV12-5 and TRBJ1-2; no clear D gene. Germline V CDR1 and CDR2: LGHNT, FRNRAP. This CDR3 contains 13 residues. V was pared by 6 bases and J by 7 bases, with 15 bases between. The CDR3 reads CASGEHASGGYTF. The CDR3 DNA follows: TGTGCTAGTGGAGAACACGCCTCCGGTGGCTACACCTTC.

The chain uses TRBV4-3 and TRBJ1-3; unclear D gene. V shed 0 bases and J shed 6 bases, with 6 bases lying between them. Germline V lookup: CDR1 LGHNA, CDR2 YSLEER. CDR3 length equals 13 residues. The CDR3 nucleotides read TGCGCCAGCAGCCAAGATTTATCAAACACCATATATTTT. Translated: CASSQDLSNTIYF.

The genes are TRBV4-1 and TRBJ1-1; D unclear. Trimming cost V 0 bases and J 3 bases, with 5 bases left between them. There are 13 residues in the CDR3. From germline, CDR1 is MGHRA and CDR2 YSYEKL. The CDR3 sequence: CASSQERYTEAFF. CDR3 nucleotides: TGCGCCAGCAGCCAAGAGAGGTACACTGAAGCTTTCTTT.

This clone was seen more than once but under ten times. V usage is TRBV5-6 and J usage is TRBJ2-7; 15 bases agree with TRBD2. The CDR3 extends over 17 amino acids. Trimming cost V 4 bases and J 3 bases; bases outside gene matches: 8. The germline gives CDR1 SGHDT, CDR2 YYEEEE. CDR3 coding DNA: TGTGCCAGCAGCCCTCGGACTAGCGGGAGGGGTCTCTACGAGCAGTACTTC. Translated: CASSPRTSGRGLYEQYF.

This clone was seen only once. The chain is built from TRBV2 and TRBJ2-7; TRBD1 agrees at 8 bases. V trimming: 2 bases; J trimming: 6 bases; junction bases outside the gene matches: 9. Germline V gives CDR1 SNHLY, CDR2 FYNNEI. CDR3 length: 15 amino acids. The CDR3: CASSESGGASLEQYF. In nucleotides, the CDR3 is TGTGCCAGCAGTGAATCAGGGGGCGCGTCCCTCGAGCAGTACTTC.

V usage is TRBV15 and J usage is TRBJ1-1; tentatively, D is TRBD1 (6 bases). V was clipped by 1 base and J by 0 bases, with 12 bases between them. The length of the CDR3 is 16 residues. Germline CDR1 is LNHNV and CDR2 is YYDKDF (reference sequence). CDR3 loop: CATSRVGQLMNTEAFF. In DNA form, the CDR3 reads TGTGCCACCAGCAGAGTAGGACAGTTAATGAACACTGAAGCTTTCTTT.

This chain uses TRBV19 with TRBJ2-1, with 8 bases aligning to TRBD2. V trimming: 3 bases; J trimming: 3 bases; junction bases outside the gene matches: 4. Per germline, CDR1 LNHDA and CDR2 SQIVND (reference sequence). The CDR3 covers 15 residues. The CDR3 DNA reads TGTGCCAGTAGTATCGGGGGGGCTGTCTACAATGAGCAGTTCTTC. Its translation is CASSIGGAVYNEQFF.

The V call is TRBV28, the J call TRBJ2-1; 8 bases match TRBD1. The CDR3 covers 14 residues. CDR1 MDHEN and CDR2 SYDVKM come from the germline V gene. V shed 4 bases, J shed 3 bases, and the junction held 2 bases outside the gene matches. CDR3 nucleotide sequence: TGTGCCAGCAGTTCCGGGACAGGCTACAATGAGCAGTTCTTC. This gives the protein CASSSGTGYNEQFF.

This chain joins TRBV21-1 and TRBJ2-1; TRBD2 is the table's D call, not checked against the DNA. TRBV21-1 is a recognized pseudogene. The length of the CDR3 is 16 residues. DNA of the CDR3: TGTGCCAGCAGCAATATATGCAGAACTAGCGCCCGTTTGGCGTTCTTC. Protein: CASSNICRTSARLAFF.

The chain uses TRBV30 and TRBJ2-5; possible D gene TRBD2, 5 bases. The V and J ends lost 8 bases and 0 bases respectively, with 13 bases between them. CDR3 length equals 13 residues. Germline-derived CDR1 and CDR2 are GTSNPN and SVGIG (reference sequence). The CDR3 here is CAGVLTNQETQYF. The CDR3 nucleotides read TGTGCCGGAGTATTGACTAACCAAGAGACCCAGTACTTC.

The V and J genes are TRBV6-6 and TRBJ2-5; 8 bases fit TRBD1. Looked up from germline, CDR1 is MNHNY and CDR2 is SVGAGI (reference sequence). The CDR3 has 15 residues. J was trimmed by 2 bases and V by 2 bases; bases with no gene match: 4. The CDR3, as DNA: TGTGCCAGCAGTTACGACAGGGGATCACAAGAGACCCAGTACTTC. The encoded protein is CASSYDRGSQETQYF.

V and J are TRBV6-6 and TRBJ1-1; D may be TRBD1 (6 bases). The germline V gene encodes CDR1 MNHNY and CDR2 SVGAGI (reference sequence). V dropped 6 bases and J dropped 0 bases, with 14 bases sitting between them. This CDR3 spans 15 amino acids. This CDR3 reads CASRTNDRMNTEAFF. For the CDR3, the DNA is TGTGCCAGCAGAACGAACGACAGGATGAACACTGAAGCTTTCTTT.

In its sample, this clone was seen once. CDR3: CASSSPTTNYGYTF. In nucleotides, the CDR3 is TGCGCCAGCAGCTCCCCCACTACTAACTATGGCTACACCTTC. The genes are TRBV5-1 and TRBJ1-2; no reliable D call. V lost 3 bases, J lost 0 bases, and 9 bases lay in between. The germline V gene has CDR1 SGHRS and CDR2 YFSETQ. This CDR3 has 14 amino acids.

This chain links TRBV5-6 with TRBJ2-5; 12 nucleotides match TRBD2. CDR1 is SGHDT, CDR2 YYEEEE, per germline. The CDR3 sequence is 16 residues long. The J segment lost 5 bases and the V segment lost 4 bases, leaving 9 bases of the junction unmatched. The CDR3 DNA reads as TGTGCCAGCAGCCCCGGACTAGCGGGAATTGCGGAGACCCAGTACTTC. Amino acids: CASSPGLAGIAETQYF.

The CDR3 DNA follows: TGTGCCAGCAGTGAAAGGTGGGACAGGGGGCTTGAGACCCAGTACTTC. This translates into CASSERWDRGLETQYF. The chain links TRBV6-1 to TRBJ2-5, with 12 bases aligning to TRBD1. Germline V gene lookup returns CDR1 MNHNS and CDR2 SASEGT. V was pared by 2 bases and J by 5 bases, with 6 bases of the junction left unmatched. The length of the CDR3 is 16 residues.